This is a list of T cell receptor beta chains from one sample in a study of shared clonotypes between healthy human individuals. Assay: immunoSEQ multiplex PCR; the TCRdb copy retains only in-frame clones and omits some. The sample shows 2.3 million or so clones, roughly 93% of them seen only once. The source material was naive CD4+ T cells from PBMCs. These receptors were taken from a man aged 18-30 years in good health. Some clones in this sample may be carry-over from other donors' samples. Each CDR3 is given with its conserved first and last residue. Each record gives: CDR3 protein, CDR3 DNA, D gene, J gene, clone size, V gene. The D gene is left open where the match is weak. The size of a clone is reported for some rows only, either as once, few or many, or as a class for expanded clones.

CDR3: CSVSGTDKGNTEAFF; DNA: TGCAGCGTCTCCGGGACCGACAAAGGGAACACTGAAGCTTTCTTT; D: .; J: TRBJ1-1; size: .; V: TRBV29-1
CDR3: CASSQTGGEQYF; DNA: TGCGCCAGCAGCCAGACAGGGGGTGAGCAGTACTTC; D: TRBD1; J: TRBJ2-7; size: .; V: TRBV5-1
CDR3: CASSQLQGWAGNQPQHF; DNA: TGTGCCAGCAGCCAGTTGCAGGGATGGGCAGGCAATCAGCCCCAGCATTTT; D: .; J: TRBJ1-5; size: .; V: TRBV28
CDR3: CASSQSWQNGYTIYF; DNA: TGTGCCAGCAGCCAATCTTGGCAGAACGGATACACCATATATTTT; D: .; J: TRBJ1-3; size: .; V: TRBV16
CDR3: CASSPDRTVSGEQYF; DNA: TGTGCCAGCTCACCCGACAGAACGGTTTCGGGGGAGCAGTACTTC; D: .; J: TRBJ2-7; size: .; V: TRBV18
CDR3: CASSLTSGRPDTQYF; DNA: TGCGCCAGCAGCCTGACTAGCGGGAGGCCAGATACGCAGTATTTT; D: TRBD2; J: TRBJ2-3; size: .; V: TRBV5-1
CDR3: CASSFQRLGTDTQYF; DNA: TGTGCCAGCAGCTTCCAGCGATTGGGCACAGATACGCAGTATTTT; D: .; J: TRBJ2-3; size: .; V: TRBV7-2
CDR3: CASSHRGARYGYTF; DNA: TGCGCCAGCAGCCACCGAGGGGCCCGCTATGGCTACACCTTC; D: .; J: TRBJ1-2; size: .; V: TRBV4-3
CDR3: CASSLAGNYDEQFF; DNA: TGTGCCAGCAGCTTAGCCGGGAATTATGATGAGCAGTTCTTC; D: .; J: TRBJ2-1; size: once; V: TRBV7-6
CDR3: CASSQEPVKPVTF; DNA: TGTGCCAGCAGCCAGGAACCCGTAAAGCCCGTCACCTTC; D: .; J: TRBJ1-2; size: .; V: TRBV14
CDR3: CASSEKRELKYNEQFF; DNA: TGTGCCAGCAGTGAAAAGCGGGAACTGAAGTACAATGAGCAGTTCTTC; D: TRBD2; J: TRBJ2-1; size: .; V: TRBV2
CDR3: CATSRGLYEQYF; DNA: TGTGCCACCAGCAGAGGGCTATACGAGCAGTACTTC; D: .; J: TRBJ2-7; size: .; V: TRBV15
CDR3: CASSLGRTASYTDTQYF; DNA: TGCGCCAGCAGCTTGGGAAGGACGGCTAGTTACACAGATACGCAGTATTTT; D: .; J: TRBJ2-3; size: .; V: TRBV5-1
CDR3: CASSLLSGGQETQYF; DNA: TGTGCCAGCAGTTTACTGAGCGGGGGTCAAGAGACCCAGTACTTC; D: TRBD2; J: TRBJ2-5; size: .; V: TRBV28
CDR3: CASSPREGQGAWGEAFF; DNA: TGTGCCAGCTCACCACGGGAGGGACAGGGGGCTTGGGGTGAAGCTTTCTTT; D: TRBD1; J: TRBJ1-1; size: .; V: TRBV18
CDR3: CASSALTGFNYGYTF; DNA: TGTGCCAGCAGCGCCCTAACAGGGTTTAACTATGGCTACACCTTC; D: .; J: TRBJ1-2; size: .; V: TRBV5-8
CDR3: CAWRSQINNQPQHF; DNA: TGTGCCTGGAGATCCCAGATAAACAATCAGCCCCAGCATTTT; D: .; J: TRBJ1-5; size: few; V: TRBV30
CDR3: CASSPDGTSGKTQYF; DNA: TGCGCCAGCAGCCCAGACGGGACTAGCGGTAAGACCCAGTACTTC; D: TRBD2; J: TRBJ2-5; size: .; V: TRBV5-1
CDR3: CASSQSSGRGEAFF; DNA: TGTGCCAGCAGCCAATCTTCAGGTAGGGGTGAAGCTTTCTTT; D: .; J: TRBJ1-1; size: .; V: TRBV7-8
CDR3: CASSLDRGIWEQFF; DNA: TGTGCCAGCAGCTTAGACAGGGGGATCTGGGAGCAGTTCTTC; D: TRBD1; J: TRBJ2-1; size: .; V: TRBV7-2
CDR3: CASSWGTGAYTEAFF; DNA: TGCGCCAGCAGTTGGGGGACAGGGGCATACACTGAAGCTTTCTTT; D: TRBD1; J: TRBJ1-1; size: .; V: TRBV5-1
CDR3: CASSFNDGAGIYEQYF; DNA: TGTGCCAGCAGTTTTAATGATGGAGCAGGTATCTACGAGCAGTACTTC; D: .; J: TRBJ2-7; size: .; V: TRBV28